Each of the 8 T cell receptor beta chains below was sequenced from the same sample in a study of blood T cell repertoires in COVID-19. Libraries were prepared by immunoSEQ multiplex PCR; TCRdb keeps only in-frame clonotypes and omits some of them. The sample yields 200,000 to 250,000 clones, around 87% seen once. Sequences were obtained from peripheral blood. Every receptor here comes from a man aged 60 to 75 with acute or convalescent COVID-19.

V usage is TRBV7-9 and J usage is TRBJ2-1; D call uncertain. This CDR3 has 14 amino acids. The V end was cut by 0 bases, the J end by 10 bases, with 13 bases between. Germline V gene sequence: CDR1 SEHNR, CDR2 FQNEAQ (reference sequence). In DNA, the CDR3 is TGTGCCAGCAGCTTAGCTTCGGGTGTTTGGGAGCAGTTCTTC. Translating gives CASSLASGVWEQFF. Supplemented by reference TRBV7-9 and TRBJ2-1, the full variable domain reads DTGVSQNPRHKITKRGQNVTFRCDPISEHNRLYWYRQTLGQGPEFLTYFQNEAQLEKSRLLSDRFSAERPKGSFSTLEIQRTEQGDSAMYLCASSLASGVWEQFFGPGTRLTVL.

The chain carries TRBV19 and TRBJ1-2; D might be TRBD1 (6 bases). Trimming took off 5 bases at V and 4 bases at J, with 20 bases between the two ends. Germline V gene data show CDR1 as LNHDA and CDR2 as SQIVND (reference sequence). CDR3 length: 16 residues. The chain's CDR3 is CASSSHSPTGTYGYTF. CDR3 bases: TGTGCCAGTAGTTCACATTCTCCGACAGGAACCTATGGCTACACCTTC.

The rearrangement links TRBV2 to TRBJ1-1; perhaps TRBD1 as D (5 bases). The CDR3 length is 14 residues. Looked up from germline, CDR1 is SNHLY and CDR2 is FYNNEI. The V and J ends lost 2 bases and 5 bases respectively, with 12 bases between them. CDR3: CASSELGGRTEAFF. The CDR3 nucleotides read TGTGCCAGCAGTGAACTGGGGGGGAGGACTGAAGCTTTCTTT. Together with reference TRBV2 and TRBJ1-1, the CDR3 gives the full variable domain: EPEVTQTPSHQVTQMGQEVILRCVPISNHLYFYWYRQILGQKVEFLVSFYNNEISEKSEIFDDQFSVERPDGSNFTLKIRSTKLEDSAMYFCASSELGGRTEAFFGQGTRLTVV.

This clone was picked up one time. The chain couples TRBV5-6 to TRBJ2-7; 14 bases fit TRBD2. Germline CDR1 is SGHDT and CDR2 is YYEEEE. CDR3 length: 16 residues. Losses at the gene ends were 3 bases for V and 2 bases for J; bases not matched to a gene: 4. CDR3: CASSWGLAGAAYEQYF. The CDR3 DNA reads TGTGCCAGCAGCTGGGGACTAGCGGGGGCCGCCTACGAGCAGTACTTC.

The J gene is TRBJ2-5, the V gene TRBV2, with 7 positions matching TRBD1. CDR3 length: 14 residues. The germline gives CDR1 SNHLY, CDR2 FYNNEI. Unmatched junction bases numbered 9, after V lost 6 bases and J lost 5 bases. CDR3 loop: CASRETGRGETQYF. CDR3 DNA sequence: TGTGCCAGCAGGGAGACAGGGAGAGGGGAGACCCAGTACTTC.

This clone appeared once. This chain joins TRBV28 and TRBJ1-1, with unresolved D. The CDR3 spans 12 residues. The germline V gene encodes CDR1 MDHEN and CDR2 SYDVKM. Trimming shortened V by 4 bases and J by 6 bases, and 9 bases separated the two germline ends. The CDR3 region is CASSSPDSEAFF. In DNA, the CDR3 is TGTGCCAGCAGTTCCCCGGACTCTGAAGCTTTCTTT.

V gene TRBV18 combines with J gene TRBJ1-1; D unresolved. The CDR3 loop spans 15 amino acids. The ends were cut back, 3 bases at V and 3 bases at J, with 14 bases in the middle. From germline, CDR1 is KGHSH and CDR2 LQKENI. CDR3 bases: TGTGCCAGCTCACCCTCGCCGGGATTTGACACTGAAGCTTTCTTT. This codes for CASSPSPGFDTEAFF.

This sequence joins TRBV6-5 and TRBJ2-1, with 9 bases lining up with TRBD2. V lost 6 bases to trimming and J lost 10 bases; unmatched junction nucleotides: 7. The length of the CDR3 is 13 residues. CDR1 and CDR2 (germline): MNHEY, SVGAGI. Here the CDR3 DNA reads TGTGCCAGCAGGCGGGGGGGCCTCGGGGAGCAGTTCTTC. Translation: CASRRGGLGEQFF.